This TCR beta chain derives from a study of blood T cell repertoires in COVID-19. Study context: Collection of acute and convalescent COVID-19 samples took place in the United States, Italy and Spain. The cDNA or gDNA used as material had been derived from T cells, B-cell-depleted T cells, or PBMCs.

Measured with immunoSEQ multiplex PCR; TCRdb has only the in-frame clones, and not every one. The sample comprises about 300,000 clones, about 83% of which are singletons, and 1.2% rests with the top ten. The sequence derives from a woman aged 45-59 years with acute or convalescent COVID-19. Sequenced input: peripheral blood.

The CDR3 loop is CASSVGQGSFGNTIYF. The CDR3 nucleotides are TGTGCCAGCAGCGTGGGACAGGGGAGTTTTGGAAACACCATATATTTT. J is TRBJ1-3 and V is TRBV9; 10 bases map to TRBD1. There are 16 residues in the CDR3. Germline values: CDR1 SGDLS, CDR2 YYNGEE. V lost 2 bases, J lost 3 bases, and 5 bases stayed unmatched.